This T cell receptor beta chain is drawn from a study of T-cell memory formation after mild COVID-19. Study as a whole: TCR clusters largely stayed donor specific. Study-wide results and caveats: Unconfirmed was the SARS-CoV-2 specificity of second-wave clones that peaked on day 37. Among CD4+ contracting clones, most were CM and EM, and CD8+ ones EMRA.

V gave up 4 bases and J gave up 3 bases, with 13 bases separating them. Looked up from germline, CDR1 is SQVTM and CDR2 is ANQGSEA. The CDR3 runs to 13 residues. To note about this clonotype: What it binds is unknown.

TCRdb re-analysed the 5' RACE reads in MiXCR, keeping a single row per CDR3 protein. The sample carries hundreds of thousands of distinct CDR3 sequences, approximately 13% recorded once. The chain links TRBV29-1 to TRBJ2-7, with no clear D. Sequencing was carried out using PBMCs or a T cell subset sorted from them (not recorded which). This clonotype was sampled from a man between 18 and 29 years old who had mild COVID-19 (a few samples of this study predate the infection). Cell type and time point are not known. The CDR3 DNA follows: TGCAGCGTTGGGCCTAGAGACCTCTACGAGCAGTACTTC. Its protein product is CSVGPRDLYEQYF.